This T cell receptor (beta chain) was obtained from a study of immune evolution from preneoplasia to lung adenocarcinoma. Study-level background: HLA loss of heterozygosity: over 5.5% AIS, 15% MIA, about 30% ADC, none AAH.

To note about this clone: Its antigen remains unidentified.

Points from the study as a whole: Top clone frequencies peaked in normal lung, apparently declining through invasive adenocarcinoma.

Libraries were prepared by immunoSEQ multiplex PCR; TCRdb keeps only in-frame clonotypes and omits some of them. The sample yields 20,000 to 25,000 clones, around 75% seen once. Two lung cancer pathologists independently confirmed each histologic diagnosis. After pathologic assessment, macro-dissection selected premalignant or tumor cells for extraction. J was trimmed by 4 bases and V by 3 bases; bases with no gene match: 8. The CDR3 totals 15 residues. The germline V gene has CDR1 MRHNA and CDR2 SNTAGT. The J gene is TRBJ2-7, the V gene TRBV6-4; 8 positions match TRBD2. Input material: FFPE invasive lung adenocarcinoma tissue. The origin of this receptor is a person between 55 and 69 years old with lung adenocarcinoma. The CDR3 loop is CASSEGLVVFYEQYF. CDR3 DNA: TGTGCCAGCAGTGAGGGACTAGTGGTGTTTTACGAGCAGTACTTC.